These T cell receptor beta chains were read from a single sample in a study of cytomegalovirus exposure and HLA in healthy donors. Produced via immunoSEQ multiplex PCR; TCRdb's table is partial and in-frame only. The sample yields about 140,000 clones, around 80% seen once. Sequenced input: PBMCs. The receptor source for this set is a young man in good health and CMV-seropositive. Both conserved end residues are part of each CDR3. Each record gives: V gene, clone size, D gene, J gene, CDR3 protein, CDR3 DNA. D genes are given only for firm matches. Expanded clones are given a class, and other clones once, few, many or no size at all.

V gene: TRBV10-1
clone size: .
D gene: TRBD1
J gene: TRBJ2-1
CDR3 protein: CASSDHGTGVGNEQFF
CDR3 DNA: TGCGCCAGCAGTGACCACGGGACAGGGGTCGGCAATGAGCAGTTCTTC

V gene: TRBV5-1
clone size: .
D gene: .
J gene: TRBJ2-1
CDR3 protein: CASSLAAGWDNEQFF
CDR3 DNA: TGCGCCAGCAGCTTGGCCGCAGGGTGGGACAATGAGCAGTTCTTC

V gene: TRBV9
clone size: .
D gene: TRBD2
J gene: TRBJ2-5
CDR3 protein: CASSHARRGRETQYF
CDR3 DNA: TGTGCCAGCAGCCATGCACGGCGGGGGAGGGAGACCCAGTACTTC

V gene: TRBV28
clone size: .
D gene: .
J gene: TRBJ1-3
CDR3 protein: CASSAPGAGNTIYF
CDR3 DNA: TGTGCCAGCAGTGCCCCAGGGGCTGGAAACACCATATATTTT

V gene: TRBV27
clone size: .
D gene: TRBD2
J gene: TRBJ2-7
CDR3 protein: CASSLTAGESYEQYF
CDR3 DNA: TGTGCCAGCAGTTTAACAGCGGGAGAGTCCTACGAGCAGTACTTC

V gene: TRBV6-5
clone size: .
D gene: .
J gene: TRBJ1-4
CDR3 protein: CASSYPEQLNEKLFF
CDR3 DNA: TGTGCCAGCAGTTACCCGGAGCAGCTGAATGAAAAACTGTTTTTT

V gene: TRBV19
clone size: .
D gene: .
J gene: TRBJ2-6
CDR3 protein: CASKERPSGANVLTF
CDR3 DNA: TGTGCCAGTAAAGAGCGGCCCTCTGGGGCCAACGTCCTGACTTTC

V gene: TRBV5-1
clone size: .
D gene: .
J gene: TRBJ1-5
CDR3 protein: CASSLDSGLGQPQHF
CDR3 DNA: TGCGCCAGCAGCTTGGACTCGGGGTTGGGTCAGCCCCAGCATTTT

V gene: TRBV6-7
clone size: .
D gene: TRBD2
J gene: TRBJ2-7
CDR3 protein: CASSCTGRGEKRAPYEQYF
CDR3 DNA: TGTGCCAGCAGTTGTACGGGCCGGGGGGAGAAGCGGGCTCCCTACGAGCAGTACTTC

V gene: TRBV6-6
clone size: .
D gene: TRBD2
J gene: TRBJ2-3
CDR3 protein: CASSYTRGSTDTQYF
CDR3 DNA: TGTGCCAGCAGTTATACGCGGGGGAGCACAGATACGCAGTATTTT

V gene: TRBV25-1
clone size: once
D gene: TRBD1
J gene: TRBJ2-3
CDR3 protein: CASSPLNDRGTGGTQYF
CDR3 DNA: TGTGCCAGCAGTCCGCTTAACGACAGGGGAACAGGAGGTACGCAGTATTTT

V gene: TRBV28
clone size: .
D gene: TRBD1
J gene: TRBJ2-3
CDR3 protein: CASSPPGQGTDTQYF
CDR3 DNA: TGTGCCAGCAGTCCGCCGGGACAGGGTACAGATACGCAGTATTTT

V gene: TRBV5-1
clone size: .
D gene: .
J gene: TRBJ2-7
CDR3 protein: CASSYAGQSYEQYF
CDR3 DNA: TGCGCCAGCAGCTACGCGGGACAGTCCTACGAGCAGTACTTC

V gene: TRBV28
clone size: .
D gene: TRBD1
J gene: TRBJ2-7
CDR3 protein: CASSGSGTGGHYEQYF
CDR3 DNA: TGTGCCAGCAGTGGTTCTGGGACAGGGGGCCACTACGAGCAGTACTTC

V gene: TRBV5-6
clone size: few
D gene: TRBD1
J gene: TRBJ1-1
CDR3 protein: CASSGWTGSAEAFF
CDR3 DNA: TGTGCCAGCAGCGGGTGGACAGGGAGTGCTGAAGCTTTCTTT

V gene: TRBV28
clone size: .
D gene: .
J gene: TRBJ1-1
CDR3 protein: CASSFGGLNTEAFF
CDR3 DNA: TGTGCCAGCAGTTTCGGGGGGCTCAACACTGAAGCTTTCTTT

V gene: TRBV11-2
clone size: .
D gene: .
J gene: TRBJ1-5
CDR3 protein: CASSLGGGYQPQHF
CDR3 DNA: TGTGCCAGCAGCTTAGGGGGAGGATATCAGCCCCAGCATTTT

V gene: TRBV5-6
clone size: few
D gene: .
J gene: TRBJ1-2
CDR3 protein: CASSYLEGMDNYGYTF
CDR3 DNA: TGTGCCAGCAGCTATCTGGAGGGAATGGATAACTATGGCTACACCTTC

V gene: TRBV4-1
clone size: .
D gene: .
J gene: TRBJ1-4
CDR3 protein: CASSQDQGSYEKLFF
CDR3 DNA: TGCGCCAGCAGCCAAGATCAGGGGAGCTATGAAAAACTGTTTTTT

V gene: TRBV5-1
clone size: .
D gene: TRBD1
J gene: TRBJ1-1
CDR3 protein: CASSLEGGAGTEAFF
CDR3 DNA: TGCGCCAGCAGCTTGGAAGGGGGCGCCGGCACTGAAGCTTTCTTT

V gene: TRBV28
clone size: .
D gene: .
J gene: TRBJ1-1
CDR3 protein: CASSPQGNTEAFF
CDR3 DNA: TGTGCCAGCAGTCCGCAGGGAAATACTGAAGCTTTCTTT

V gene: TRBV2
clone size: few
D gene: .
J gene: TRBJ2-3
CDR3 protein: CASRDNTDTQYF
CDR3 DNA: TGTGCCAGCAGGGACAACACAGATACGCAGTATTTT

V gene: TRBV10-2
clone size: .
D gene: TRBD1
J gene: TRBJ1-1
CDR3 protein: CASRGDRVAVF
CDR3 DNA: TGCGCCAGCAGAGGGGACAGGGTAGCCGTTTTT

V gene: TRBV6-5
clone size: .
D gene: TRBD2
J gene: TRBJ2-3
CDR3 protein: CASSSLAGGPEDTQYF
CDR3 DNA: TGTGCCAGCAGTTCCCTAGCGGGAGGGCCGGAAGATACGCAGTATTTT

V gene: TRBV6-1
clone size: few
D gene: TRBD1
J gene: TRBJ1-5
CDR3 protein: CASSWTGGNQPQHF
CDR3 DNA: TGTGCCAGCAGTTGGACAGGGGGCAACCAGCCCCAGCATTTT

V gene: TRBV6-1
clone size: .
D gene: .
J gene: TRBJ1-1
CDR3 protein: CASRGPGRGTEAFF
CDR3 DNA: TGTGCCAGCAGGGGCCCCGGAAGGGGGACTGAAGCTTTCTTT

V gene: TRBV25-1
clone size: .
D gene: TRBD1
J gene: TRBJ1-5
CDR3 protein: CASSGRQGDQPQHF
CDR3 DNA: TGTGCCAGCAGTGGTCGACAGGGGGATCAGCCCCAGCATTTT

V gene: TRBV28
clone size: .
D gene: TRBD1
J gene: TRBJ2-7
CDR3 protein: CASSPTGTAYEQYF
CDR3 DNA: TGTGCCAGCAGTCCCACCGGGACAGCCTACGAGCAGTACTTC

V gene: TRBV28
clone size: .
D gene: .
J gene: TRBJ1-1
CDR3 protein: CASSLSRGTEAFF
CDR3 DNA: TGTGCCAGCAGTTTAAGCCGGGGCACTGAAGCTTTCTTT

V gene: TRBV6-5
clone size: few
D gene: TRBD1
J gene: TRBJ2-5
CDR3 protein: CASSTDLGQQETQYF
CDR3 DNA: TGTGCCAGCAGTACCGATTTGGGACAGCAAGAGACCCAGTACTTC

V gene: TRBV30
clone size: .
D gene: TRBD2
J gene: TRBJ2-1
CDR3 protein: CAWSVHWTSGSISEQFF
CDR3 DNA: TGTGCCTGGAGTGTACACTGGACTAGCGGGAGTATCAGTGAGCAGTTCTTC

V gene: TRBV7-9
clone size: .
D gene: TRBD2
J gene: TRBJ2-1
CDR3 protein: CASSSGTSGRSYNEQFF
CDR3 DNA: TGTGCCAGCAGCTCGGGGACTAGCGGGAGATCCTACAATGAGCAGTTCTTC

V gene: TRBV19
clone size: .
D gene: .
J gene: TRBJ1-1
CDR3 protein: CASSTTRNTEAFF
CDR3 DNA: TGTGCCAGTAGTACCACACGGAACACTGAAGCTTTCTTT

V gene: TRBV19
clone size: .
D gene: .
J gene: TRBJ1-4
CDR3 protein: CASSRQYATNEKLFF
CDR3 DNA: TGTGCCAGTAGTCGACAGTATGCAACTAATGAAAAACTGTTTTTT

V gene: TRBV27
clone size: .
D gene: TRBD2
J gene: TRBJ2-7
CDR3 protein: CASNGAGVYYEQYF
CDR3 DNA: TGTGCGAGCAACGGAGCGGGAGTATACTACGAGCAGTACTTC

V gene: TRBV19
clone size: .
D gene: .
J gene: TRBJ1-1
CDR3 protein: CASSMAQNTEAFF
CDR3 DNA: TGTGCCAGCAGTATGGCCCAGAACACTGAAGCTTTCTTT

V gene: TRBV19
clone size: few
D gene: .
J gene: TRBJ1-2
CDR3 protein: CASSRARGASVGYTF
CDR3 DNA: TGTGCCAGTAGCCGAGCGCGGGGGGCCTCGGTTGGCTACACCTTC

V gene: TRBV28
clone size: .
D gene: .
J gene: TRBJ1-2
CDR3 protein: CASSGRDNYGYTF
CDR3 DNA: TGTGCCAGCAGTGGTCGGGATAACTATGGCTACACCTTC

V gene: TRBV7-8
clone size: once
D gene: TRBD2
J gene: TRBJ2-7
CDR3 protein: CASSHPGLVYEQYF
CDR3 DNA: TGTGCCAGCAGCCACCCAGGACTAGTCTACGAGCAGTACTTC

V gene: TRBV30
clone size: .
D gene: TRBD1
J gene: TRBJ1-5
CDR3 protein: CAWSARQGRNQPQHF
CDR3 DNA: TGTGCCTGGAGTGCCAGACAGGGCCGCAATCAGCCCCAGCATTTT

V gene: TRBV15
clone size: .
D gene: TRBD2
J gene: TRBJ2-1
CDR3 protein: CATSRGGGSSSYNEQFF
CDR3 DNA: TGTGCCACCAGCAGAGGGGGGGGATCGAGCTCCTACAATGAGCAGTTCTTC

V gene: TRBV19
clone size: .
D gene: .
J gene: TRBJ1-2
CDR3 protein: CASSPYLRDWSGYTF
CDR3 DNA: TGTGCCAGTAGTCCATACCTCAGGGATTGGTCCGGCTACACCTTC

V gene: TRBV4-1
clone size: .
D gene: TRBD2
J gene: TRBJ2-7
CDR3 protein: CASSQEPSGSKNEQYF
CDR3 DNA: TGCGCCAGCAGCCAAGAGCCTAGCGGGAGTAAAAACGAGCAGTACTTC

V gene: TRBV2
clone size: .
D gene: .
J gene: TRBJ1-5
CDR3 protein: CASSDGFWAGEQPQHF
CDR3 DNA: TGTGCCAGCAGTGATGGATTTTGGGCAGGGGAACAGCCCCAGCATTTT

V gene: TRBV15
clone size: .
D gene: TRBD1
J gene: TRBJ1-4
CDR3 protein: CATSPPGQGEKLFF
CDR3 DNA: TGTGCCACCAGTCCCCCGGGACAGGGGGAAAAACTGTTTTTT

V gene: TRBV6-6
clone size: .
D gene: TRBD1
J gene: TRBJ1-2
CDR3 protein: CASRHGLTGGGYTF
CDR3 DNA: TGTGCCAGCAGACACGGGCTTACAGGGGGTGGCTACACCTTC